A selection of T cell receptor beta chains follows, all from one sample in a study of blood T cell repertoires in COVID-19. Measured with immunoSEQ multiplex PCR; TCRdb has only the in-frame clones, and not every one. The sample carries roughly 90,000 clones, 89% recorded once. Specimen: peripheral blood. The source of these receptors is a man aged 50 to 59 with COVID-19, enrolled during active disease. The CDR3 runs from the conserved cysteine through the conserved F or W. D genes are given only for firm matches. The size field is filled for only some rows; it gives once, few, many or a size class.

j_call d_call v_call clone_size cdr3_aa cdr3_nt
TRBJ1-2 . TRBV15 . CATSRDLPGRGWNYGYTF TGTGCCACCAGCAGAGATCTTCCTGGGCGGGGGTGGAACTATGGCTACACCTTC
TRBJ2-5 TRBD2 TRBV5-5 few CASSLGDLAGKETQYF TGTGCCAGCAGCTTAGGGGACCTAGCGGGAAAAGAGACCCAGTACTTC
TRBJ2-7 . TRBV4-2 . CASSFQFGGSSYEQYF TGTGCCAGCAGCTTCCAGTTTGGGGGGAGCTCCTACGAGCAGTACTTC
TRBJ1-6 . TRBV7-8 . CASSLALSGASSYNSPLHF TGTGCCAGCAGCTTAGCCCTTTCAGGGGCAAGCTCCTATAATTCACCCCTCCACTTT
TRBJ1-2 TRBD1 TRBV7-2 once CASSLWAGGAGNYGYTF TGTGCCAGCAGCTTATGGGCAGGGGGCGCGGGTAACTATGGCTACACCTTC
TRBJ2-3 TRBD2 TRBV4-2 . CASSQSAGGPGDTQYF TGTGCCAGCAGCCAAAGCGCGGGGGGGCCTGGAGATACGCAGTATTTT
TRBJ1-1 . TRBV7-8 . CASSLHPPGGTEAFF TGTGCCAGCAGCTTACACCCCCCGGGTGGTACTGAAGCTTTCTTT
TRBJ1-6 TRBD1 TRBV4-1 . CASSQDRGMDSPLHF TGCGCCAGCAGCCAAGACAGGGGGATGGATTCACCCCTCCACTTT
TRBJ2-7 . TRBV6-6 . CASSSGLYQPYEQYF TGTGCCAGCAGCTCCGGACTCTATCAGCCCTACGAGCAGTACTTC
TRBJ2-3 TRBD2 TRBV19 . CASSRAGGTDTQYF TGTGCCAGTAGTAGAGCGGGGGGAACAGATACGCAGTATTTT
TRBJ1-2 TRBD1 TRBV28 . CASSFQGQGGFSNYGYTF TGTGCCAGCAGTTTCCAGGGACAGGGGGGGTTTAGCAACTATGGCTACACCTTC
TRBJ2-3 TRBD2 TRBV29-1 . CSARLAGYTQYF TGCAGCGCCCGCTTAGCGGGGTATACGCAGTATTTT
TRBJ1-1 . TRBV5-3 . CARSLVHRAGTEAFF TGTGCCAGAAGCTTGGTACACAGGGCTGGGACTGAAGCTTTCTTT
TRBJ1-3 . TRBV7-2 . CASSPRAGNTIYF TGTGCCAGCAGCCCCCGTGCTGGAAACACCATATATTTT
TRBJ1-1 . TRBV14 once CASSQEPRGEAFF TGTGCCAGCAGCCAAGAGCCCCGCGGTGAAGCTTTCTTT
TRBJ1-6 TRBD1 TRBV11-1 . CASSPTTGMNSPLHF TGTGCCAGCAGCCCTACGACAGGGATGAATTCACCCCTCCACTTT
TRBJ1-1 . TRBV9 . CASSLIQGWNTEAFF TGTGCCAGCAGCTTAATACAGGGTTGGAACACTGAAGCTTTCTTT
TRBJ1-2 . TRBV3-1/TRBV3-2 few CASSPGGAYGYTF TGTGCCAGCAGCCCTGGGGGCGCCTATGGCTACACCTTC
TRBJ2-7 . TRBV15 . CATSRDYRGYEQYF TGTGCCACCAGCAGAGATTACCGGGGCTACGAGCAGTACTTC
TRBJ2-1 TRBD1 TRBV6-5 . CASRAGTVYNEQFF TGTGCCAGCAGAGCCGGGACAGTTTACAATGAGCAGTTCTTC
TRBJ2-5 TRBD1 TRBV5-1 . CASSPDRAQETQYF TGCGCCAGCAGCCCCGACAGGGCCCAAGAGACCCAGTACTTC
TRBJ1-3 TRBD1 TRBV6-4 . CASSDGQGAGNTIYF TGTGCCAGCAGTGACGGACAGGGGGCTGGAAACACCATATATTTT
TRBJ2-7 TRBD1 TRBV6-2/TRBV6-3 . CASSYSTGGSYEQYF TGTGCCAGCAGTTACAGTACAGGGGGGTCCTACGAGCAGTACTTC
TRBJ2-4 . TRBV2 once CASGQTLAKNIQYF TGTGCCAGCGGACAGACTCTAGCCAAAAACATTCAGTACTTC